A single sample gave rise to the 13 T cell receptor beta chains below, sequenced in a study of CD8 T cells in ankylosing spondylitis. Study results and caveats: Seemingly characteristic of ankylosing spondylitis blood was a TCR beta motif consisting of roughly 8 highly homologous variants.

No antigen has been identified for these receptors. TCRdb independently ran MiXCR on the 5' RACE reads; one entry per CDR3 protein. The table includes some 800,000 distinct CDR3 sequences, 12% detected once. Input material: blood, either unsorted or a sorted T cell fraction (not recorded which). These receptors were taken from a male donor with ankylosing spondylitis.

The DNA of the CDR3 is TGTGCCAGCAGCCAATCGTCGGAGGATACGCAGTATTTT. It specifies CASSQSSEDTQYF. V usage is TRBV4-2 and J usage is TRBJ2-3, with no clear D. Germline V gene lookup returns CDR1 LGHNA and CDR2 YNFKEQ. The germline V and J ends were trimmed by 2 bases and 6 bases, with 9 bases remaining between them. The CDR3 covers 13 residues.

The chain couples TRBV5-1 to TRBJ1-2, with unresolved D. Between the trimmed V and J ends, which lost 0 bases and 4 bases, there was a span of 13 bases. This CDR3 spans 15 amino acids. CDR1 and CDR2 (germline): SGHRS, YFSETQ. Written as DNA, the CDR3 is TGCGCCAGCAGCTTGGCCGAGGGAATTGGCTATGGCTACACCTTC. It is translated as CASSLAEGIGYGYTF.

The chain combines TRBV28 with TRBJ1-5, with 10 positions matching TRBD1. Germline CDR1 MDHEN, CDR2 SYDVKM. The ends lost 6 bases at V and 11 bases at J; junction bases unmatched: 13. The CDR3 runs 15 residues. Here the CDR3 reads CASRPRGQGLRSQHF. For the CDR3, the DNA is TGTGCCAGCAGGCCAAGGGGACAGGGGTTAAGGTCCCAGCATTTT.

This clonotype was picked up many times. The chain joins TRBV4-3 to TRBJ1-4, with TRBD1 as a possible D gene (5 bases). Trimming left V 0 bases short and J 7 bases short, with 15 bases between. The germline gives CDR1 LGHNA, CDR2 YSLEER. There are 16 residues in the CDR3. The CDR3 is CASSQDGAGRGEKLFF. CDR3 bases: TGCGCCAGCAGCCAAGACGGGGCAGGGCGAGGTGAAAAACTGTTTTTT.

To note about this clonotype: This sequence may be a read error, since a much larger clone differs from it by one base. The CDR3 nucleotides read TGCGCCAGCCGCCGACTAGACTCCTACAATGAGCAGTTCTTC. This codes for CASRRLDSYNEQFF. This chain links TRBV5-1 with TRBJ2-1, with D maybe TRBD2 (6 bases). CDR3 length: 14 amino acids. Between the trimmed V and J ends, which lost 7 bases and 0 bases, there was a span of 11 bases. CDR1 SGHRS and CDR2 YFSETQ come from the germline V gene.

CDR3 sequence (DNA): TGTGCCAGCAGTGAAGCGCTTGGGCGCCCTGCGGAGACCCAGTACTTC. Protein product: CASSEALGRPAETQYF. The chain couples TRBV2 to TRBJ2-5; no firm D call. The germline V gene has CDR1 SNHLY and CDR2 FYNNEI. CDR3 length equals 16 residues. The V end was cut by 0 bases, the J end by 5 bases, with 16 bases between.

This clonotype was detected ten times or more. V and J are TRBV20-1 and TRBJ2-5; D is unclear. The germline CDR1 and CDR2 sequences are DFQATT and SNEGSKA (reference sequence). Trimming cost V 1 base and J 4 bases, with 7 bases left between them. The CDR3 is 12 residues long. The CDR3 sequence is CSARGRTETQYF. CDR3 in DNA: TGCAGTGCTAGAGGGCGGACAGAGACCCAGTACTTC.

This clonotype was found a few times. V gene TRBV27 combines with J gene TRBJ2-2; 10 nucleotides match TRBD1. Germline V CDR1 and CDR2: MNHEY, SMNVEV (reference sequence). The junction had 9 bases not matched to a gene; V was cut back by 2 bases and J by 6 bases. This CDR3 is 17 amino acids long. CDR3 DNA sequence: TGTGCCAGCAGTTTAGTGACCGGGACAGGGGAATCCGGGGAGCTGTTTTTT. It specifies CASSLVTGTGESGELFF.

This clonotype was detected many times. V is TRBV6-1 and J is TRBJ2-3; 8 bases align to TRBD2. The CDR3 runs to 15 residues. The J segment lost 7 bases and the V segment lost 5 bases, leaving 11 bases of the junction unmatched. The germline V gene encodes CDR1 MNHNS and CDR2 SASEGT. Here the CDR3 reads CASSPGGSGTNTQYF. In DNA, the CDR3 is TGTGCCAGCAGTCCCGGGGGTAGCGGGACGAATACGCAGTATTTT.

V and J are TRBV18 and TRBJ2-1; a weak D match, TRBD2 (5 bases). The CDR3 consists of 14 residues. V was pared by 1 base and J by 7 bases, with 11 bases between. CDR1 and CDR2 (germline): KGHSH, LQKENI. DNA of the CDR3: TGTGCCAGCTCACCACAGAGGCCGGGAAATGAGCAGTTCTTC. Its translation: CASSPQRPGNEQFF.

V and J are TRBV7-2 and TRBJ2-3, with 14 bases aligning to TRBD2. Looked up from germline, CDR1 is SGHTA and CDR2 is FQGNSA. V lost 3 bases, J lost 6 bases, and 5 bases stayed unmatched. This CDR3 has 16 amino acids. CDR3 nucleotide sequence: TGTGCCAGCAGCTTGGGACTAGCGGGGGCAATGGATACGCAGTATTTT. It specifies CASSLGLAGAMDTQYF.

This clonotype was observed many times. The V gene is TRBV20-1, the J gene TRBJ2-5; no clear D gene. V lost 0 bases, J lost 6 bases, and 14 bases lay in between. Per germline, CDR1 DFQATT and CDR2 SNEGSKA (reference sequence). The length of the CDR3 is 14 residues. The CDR3 bases are TGCAGTGCTAGAGAGGATTTAGGGAAGAAGACCCAGTACTTC. It specifies CSAREDLGKKTQYF.

The V call is TRBV20-1, the J call TRBJ1-6, with D hard to call. The V and J ends lost 6 bases and 7 bases respectively, with 13 bases between them. Germline V lookup: CDR1 DFQATT, CDR2 SNEGSKA (reference sequence). The CDR3 sequence is 13 residues long. The CDR3 bases are TGCAGTGCCACACCGGACGGGAATTCACCCCTCCACTTT. This gives the protein CSATPDGNSPLHF.